The sequence of this T cell receptor beta chain was determined in a study of T cell repertoires in cytomegalovirus infection. CDR3 length: 15 amino acids. Looked up from germline, CDR1 is MNHNS and CDR2 is SASEGT. The V end lost 6 bases, the J end lost 3 bases, and 18 bases lay between the germline ends. This clonotype was seen more than once but under ten times. Its target is not known. TCRdb reanalysed the reads using MiXCR and keeps one entry per CDR3 protein. The sample comprises some 940,000 distinct CDR3 sequences, around 29% of which are singletons, and 11% to 15% rests with the top ten. The V call is TRBV6-1, the J call TRBJ2-7, with D possibly being TRBD2 (6 bases). The receptor was isolated from a human donor in good health (CMV status not recorded). Some clones in this sample may be carry-over from other donors' samples. This sample comprised cultured CD8+ T cells from PBMCs, obtained from culture after CMV antigen stimulation. CDR3 bases: TGTGCCAGCAGGGAAAGGGCCGGAGGGCTCTACGAGCAGTACTTC. It is translated as CASRERAGGLYEQYF.